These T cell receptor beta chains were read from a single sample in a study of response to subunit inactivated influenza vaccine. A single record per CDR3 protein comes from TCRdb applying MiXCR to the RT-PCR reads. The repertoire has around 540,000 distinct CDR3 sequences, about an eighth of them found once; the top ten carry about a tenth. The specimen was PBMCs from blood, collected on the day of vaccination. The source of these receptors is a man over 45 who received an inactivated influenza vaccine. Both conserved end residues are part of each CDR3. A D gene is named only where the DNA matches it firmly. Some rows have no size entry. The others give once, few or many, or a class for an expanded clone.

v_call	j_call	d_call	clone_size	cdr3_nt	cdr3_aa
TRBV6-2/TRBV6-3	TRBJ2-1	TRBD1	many	TGTGCCAGCAGTTATGGGGACAGGGTGACCAGGAATGAGCAGTTCTTC	CASSYGDRVTRNEQFF
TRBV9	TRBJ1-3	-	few	TGTGCCAGCAGCGTGGATCAGGGCTCTGGAAACACCATATATTTT	CASSVDQGSGNTIYF
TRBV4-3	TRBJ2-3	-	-	TGCGCCAGCAGCCAGAACCGGGACCCCAAAAGAAGAGATACGCAGTATTTT	CASSQNRDPKRRDTQYF
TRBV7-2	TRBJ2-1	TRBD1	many	TGTGCCAGCAGCTTTAGACAGGGAAATGAGCAGTTCTTC	CASSFRQGNEQFF
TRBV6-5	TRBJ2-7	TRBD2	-	TGTGCCAGCAGTTACTCAGCTCCTAGCGGAGGCTCCTACGAGCAGTACTTC	CASSYSAPSGGSYEQYF
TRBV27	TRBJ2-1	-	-	TGTGCCAGCAGCCGTACTAAATCCTACAATGAGCAGTTCTTC	CASSRTKSYNEQFF
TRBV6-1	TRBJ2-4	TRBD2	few	TGTGCCAGCGGGCAGGTGGGGGGGGGAGGCAAAAACATTCAGTACTTC	CASGQVGGGGKNIQYF
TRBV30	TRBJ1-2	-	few	TGTGCCTGGGGGTTAGGCTATGGCTACACCTTC	CAWGLGYGYTF
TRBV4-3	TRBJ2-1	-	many	TGCGCCAGCAGCCAGGACCCAAATCTCAATGAGCAGTTCTTC	CASSQDPNLNEQFF
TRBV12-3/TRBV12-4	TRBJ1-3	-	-	TGTGCCACCAAAAGCTCTGGAAACACCATATATTTT	CATKSSGNTIYF
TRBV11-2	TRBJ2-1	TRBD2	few	TGTGCCAGCAGCAGGACTAGCGGAGTCCCTCTTAGCCATGAGCAGTTCTTC	CASSRTSGVPLSHEQFF
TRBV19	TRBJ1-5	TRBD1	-	TGTGCCAGTACCACCGGACAGGGCAGCAATCAGCCCCAGCATTTT	CASTTGQGSNQPQHF
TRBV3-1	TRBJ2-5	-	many	TGTGCCAGCAGCCAAGGGATTGGGGAGACCCAGTACTTC	CASSQGIGETQYF
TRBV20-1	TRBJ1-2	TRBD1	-	TGCAGTGCTCGGAGGGACAGGGTTAACTATGGCTACACCTTC	CSARRDRVNYGYTF
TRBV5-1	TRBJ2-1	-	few	TGCGCCAGCAGCGGGGAGGACAGAACAGGGTTCTTC	CASSGEDRTGFF
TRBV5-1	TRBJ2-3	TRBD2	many	TGCGCCAGCAGCCCGGGACTAGCGGGAGGCATAAACACCTTAACAGATACGCAGTATTTT	CASSPGLAGGINTLTDTQYF
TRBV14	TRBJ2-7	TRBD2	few	TGTGCCAGCAGCCATCGGACTAGCGGGAGGTACGAGCAGTACTTC	CASSHRTSGRYEQYF
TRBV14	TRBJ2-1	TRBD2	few	TGTGCCAGCAGCCTGCAAGCGGGGATTGGTCTCGGTTACAATGAGCAGTTCTTC	CASSLQAGIGLGYNEQFF
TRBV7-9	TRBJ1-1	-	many	TGTGCCAGCAGCTTAGGAGGGGGCACTGAAGCTTTCTTT	CASSLGGGTEAFF
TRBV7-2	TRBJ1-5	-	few	TGTGCCAGCAGCTTATTAGGCAGAGTCAATCAGCCCCAGCATTTT	CASSLLGRVNQPQHF
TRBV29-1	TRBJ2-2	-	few	TGCAGCACCAGGACCGGACCGAACACCGGGGAGCTGTTTTTT	CSTRTGPNTGELFF
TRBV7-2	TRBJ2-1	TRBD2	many	TGTGCCAGCAGCGTCTATAGCGGGGGTATGAATGAGCAGTTCTTC	CASSVYSGGMNEQFF
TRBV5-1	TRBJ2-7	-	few	TGCGCCAGCAGCTTGTTGGGTGGGAGGACCACCTACGAGCAGTACTTC	CASSLLGGRTTYEQYF
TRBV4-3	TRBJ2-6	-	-	TGCGCCAGCAGCCAAGATATCGGGAACTCTGGGGCCAACGTCCTGACTTTC	CASSQDIGNSGANVLTF
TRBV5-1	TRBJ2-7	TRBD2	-	TGCGCCAGCAGAGGAGCGGGAGGGCCCAACGAGCAGTACTTC	CASRGAGGPNEQYF
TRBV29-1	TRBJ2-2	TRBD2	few	TGCAGCGCCTCACTAGCGGGAGGGCCGTCCGGGGAGCTGTTTTTT	CSASLAGGPSGELFF
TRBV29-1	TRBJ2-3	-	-	TGCAGCGTTGGGGGTAAGGCGCAGTATTTT	CSVGGKAQYF
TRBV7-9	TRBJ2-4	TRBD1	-	TGTGCCAGCACCAATTTCAGACAGGGGGCGGTCGACATTCAGTACTTC	CASTNFRQGAVDIQYF
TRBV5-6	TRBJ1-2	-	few	TGTGCCAGCAGCTTGGAAACTTCTAAAAGGGACTATGGCTACACCTTC	CASSLETSKRDYGYTF
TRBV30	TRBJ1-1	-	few	TGTGCCTGGATGGGGGGGAACACTGAAGCTTTCTTT	CAWMGGNTEAFF
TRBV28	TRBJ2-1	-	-	TGTGCCAGCAGCTTCTTTGCGGAGAATGAGCAGTTCTTC	CASSFFAENEQFF
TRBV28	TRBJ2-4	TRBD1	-	TGTGCCAGCAGTTTAACCGGGACAGCCCTAGCCAAAAACATTCAGTACTTC	CASSLTGTALAKNIQYF
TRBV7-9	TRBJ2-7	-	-	TGTGCCAGCAGCTTAGTCAGACAGGGAGGATGGCACGAGCAGTACTTC	CASSLVRQGGWHEQYF
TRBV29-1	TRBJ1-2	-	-	TGCAGCGTTGGGGCACGGGGGGCATATGGCTACACCTTC	CSVGARGAYGYTF
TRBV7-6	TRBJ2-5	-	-	TGTGCCAGCAGCTTAATAGGCAGGACATTCCAAGAGACCCAGTACTTC	CASSLIGRTFQETQYF
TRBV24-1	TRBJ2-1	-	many	TGTGCCACCAACGTCGGAGCTGACTACAATGAGCAGTTCTTC	CATNVGADYNEQFF
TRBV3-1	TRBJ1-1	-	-	TGTGCCAGCAGCCAAGTAGCGGCAAACACTGAAGCTTTCTTT	CASSQVAANTEAFF
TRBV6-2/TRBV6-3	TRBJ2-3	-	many	TGTGCCAGCAGGATCAGGACAGGGGCGCAGCGGGAGGAGACTTATACGCAGTATTTT	CASRIRTGAQREETYTQYF
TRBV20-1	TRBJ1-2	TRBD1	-	TGCAGTGCTAGCCCAGGGGGCGAAATCTATGGCTACACCTTC	CSASPGGEIYGYTF
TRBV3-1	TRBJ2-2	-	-	TGTGCCAGCAGCCAAGTTCCTGGTAAGGGCAAGAACACCGGGGAGCTGTTTTTT	CASSQVPGKGKNTGELFF
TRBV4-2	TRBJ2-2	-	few	TGTGCCAGCAGCCAGACGTTGACGAACACCGGGGAGCTGTTTTTT	CASSQTLTNTGELFF
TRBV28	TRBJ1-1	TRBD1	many	TGTGCCACTAAGAGTTGGGCAGGGGGGACTGAAGCTTTCTTT	CATKSWAGGTEAFF
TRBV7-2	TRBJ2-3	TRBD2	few	TGTGCCAGCAGCTTAGTGCTTCGGGCAGCGGGGGGTCGAGATACGCAGTATTTT	CASSLVLRAAGGRDTQYF
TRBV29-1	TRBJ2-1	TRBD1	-	TGCAGCGTCCGACGGGGGACAGGCGGCACTAGGTCCTACAATGAGCAGTTCTTC	CSVRRGTGGTRSYNEQFF
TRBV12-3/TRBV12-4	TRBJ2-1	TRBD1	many	TGTGCCATCCGGGACAGCCAAAATGAGCAGTTCTTC	CAIRDSQNEQFF
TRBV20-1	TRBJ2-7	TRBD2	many	TGCAGTGCTAGACTAGCGGGGCATGCCTACGAGCAGTACTTC	CSARLAGHAYEQYF